This note documents a single T cell receptor beta chain sequence. The antigen is undetermined. The data stem from a study of regulatory T cells in long-lasting Graves disease. This CDR3 contains 16 residues. Unmatched junction bases numbered 9, after V lost 1 base and J lost 5 bases. Looked up from germline, CDR1 is SGHAT and CDR2 is FQDESV (reference sequence). Study outcomes and limitations: Gene preferences differed: TRBV28, TRBJ1-2, TRBJ2-5 in persistent cases. Among the persistent patients, about 3,000 public clonotypes were shared, more than the approximately 1,000 shared among new patients.

Combining iRepertoire HTBI primers with Arm-PCR of CDR3 regions, the authors built TCR beta libraries. TCRdb redid the calling of the multiplex PCR reads with MiXCR, one entry per CDR3 protein. The repertoire holds some 330,000 distinct CDR3 sequences, with approximately 23% as singletons. Time point denoted: persistent/refractory GD, antithyroid drugs over 5 years with positive TRAb. Following extraction of RNA from PBMCs, that RNA was used to make the TCR library. Patients all came to the study from an endocrinology department in Xi'an, China. The sequence derives from a woman in her thirties or forties with Graves disease. The rearrangement uses TRBV11-1 and TRBJ2-3; 7 nucleotides match TRBD2. The input for sequencing was peripheral blood mononuclear cells (PBMCs), taken when the disease was refractory, from a patient treated with antithyroid drugs. CDR3 sequence (DNA): TGTGCCAGCAGCTTAGTATACAGCGGGATTGGAGATACGCAGTATTTT. It is translated as CASSLVYSGIGDTQYF.